The 32 T cell receptor beta chains in this list originate from one sample, sequenced in a study of T cell therapy after organ transplantation. These receptors are not linked to any known antigen. TCRdb keeps only in-frame clones here, not all; method: immunoSEQ multiplex PCR. This table has roughly 2,500 clones, roughly 79% appearing once. The specimen was CD8+ T cells from blood, collected before autologous CMV-specific T cell therapy. The receptors come from a human patient who had received a solid organ transplant and had CMV disease.

CDR3 nucleotides: TGTGCCAGCAGACCTAACCCCGTACCCTACGAGCAGTACGTC. Translated, it gives CASRPNPVPYEQYV. The gene calls are TRBV2 and TRBJ2-7, with D hard to call. V gave up 6 bases and J gave up 2 bases, with 14 bases separating them. In germline, CDR1 is SNHLY, CDR2 FYNNEI. The CDR3 loop spans 14 amino acids.

This sequence joins TRBV5-1 and TRBJ1-5, with TRBD1 identical over 8 bases. Germline trimming cut 4 bases from V and 2 bases from J; bases unmatched to any gene: 14. The CDR3 runs to 18 residues. Germline CDR1 SGHRS, CDR2 YFSETQ. The CDR3 here is CASSLDREPKCGNQPQHF. Written as DNA, the CDR3 is TGCGCCAGCAGCCTGGACAGGGAACCAAAGTGCGGCAATCAGCCCCAGCATTTT.

About this clone: The junction departs from the called germline gene at one end, perhaps through a read error. The chain joins TRBV7-7 to TRBJ2-5; TRBD2 aligns across 9 bases. Germline CDR1 SSHAT, CDR2 FNYEAQ (reference sequence). There are 16 residues in the CDR3. This CDR3 reads CASTNGASGTQETQYF. In nucleotides, the CDR3 is TGTGCTAGCACTAACGGGGCTAGCGGGACCCAAGAGACCCAGTACTTC. The entire variable domain, with the rest obtained from reference TRBV7-7 and TRBJ2-5, is as follows: GAGVSQSPRYKVTKRGQDVTLRCDPISSHATLYWYQQALGQGPEFLTYFNYEAQPDKSGLPSDRFSAERPEGSISTLTIQRTEQRDSAMYRCASTNGASGTQETQYFGPGTRLLVL.

The V call is TRBV7-9, the J call TRBJ2-6; D unresolved. V was trimmed by 4 bases and J by 0 bases, leaving 4 bases between them. This CDR3 is built from 14 residues. Germline CDR1 SEHNR, CDR2 FQNEAQ (reference sequence). Written as DNA, the CDR3 is TGTGCCAGCAGCTCGAGCTCTGGGGCCAACGTCCTGACTTTC. Protein product: CASSSSSGANVLTF.

This sequence joins TRBV2 and TRBJ2-1, with TRBD2 matching over 11 bases. CDR3 length: 22 amino acids. Trimming took 2 bases from V and 0 from J; bases not matched to a gene: 18. The germline V gene has CDR1 SNHLY and CDR2 FYNNEI. Here the CDR3 reads CASSETGGVGLAALSSYNEQFF. CDR3 nucleotides: TGTGCCAGCAGTGAAACGGGTGGGGTGGGACTAGCGGCCCTGAGCTCCTACAATGAGCAGTTCTTC.

This clone was recorded once. This chain connects TRBV2 to TRBJ2-1; TRBD2 agrees at 8 bases. After removal of 9 bases from V and 7 bases from J, the junction contained 11 bases not matched to a gene. The V gene's germline CDR1 is SNHLY and CDR2 FYNNEI. There are 14 residues in the CDR3. The CDR3 sequence is CASTPGLGGNEQFF. CDR3 DNA: TGTGCCAGTACGCCGGGACTAGGGGGGAATGAGCAGTTCTTC.

The chain employs TRBV4-1 and TRBJ2-1; D gene ambiguous. CDR3 length: 17 residues. Germline V gene sequence: CDR1 MGHRA, CDR2 YSYEKL. Between the trimmed V and J ends, which lost 0 bases and 8 bases, there was a span of 20 bases. The CDR3 is CASSQDRSLTYLDEQFF. DNA of the CDR3: TGCGCCAGCAGCCAAGATCGGTCCCTGACATATCTAGATGAGCAGTTCTTC.

The chain uses TRBV18 and TRBJ2-7; TRBD2 might be the D (6 bases). V was pared by 2 bases and J by 2 bases, with 25 bases between. CDR3 size: 19 residues. Germline loops: CDR1 KGHSH, CDR2 LQKENI. CDR3 protein: CASSPSKLELAMVPYEQYF. In nucleotides, the CDR3 is TGTGCCAGCTCACCATCTAAGTTGGAACTAGCAATGGTCCCCTACGAGCAGTACTTC.

V gene TRBV5-1 combines with J gene TRBJ2-7; D perhaps matches TRBD1 (6 bases). The germline gives CDR1 SGHRS, CDR2 YFSETQ. The length of the CDR3 is 15 residues. Trimming removed 4 bases from V and 1 base from J, with 15 bases in between. The CDR3 DNA reads as TGCGCCAGCAGCCCAGGGGTTTATGGGTCCTACGAGCAGTACTTC. It codes for CASSPGVYGSYEQYF.

This chain connects TRBV9 to TRBJ2-7; D call uncertain. The CDR3 runs to 12 residues. Trimming removed 5 bases from V and 3 bases from J, with 9 bases in between. Germline loops: CDR1 SGDLS, CDR2 YYNGEE. CDR3 residues: CASSYRDYEQYF. The CDR3 nucleotides read TGTGCCAGCAGTTATAGGGACTACGAGCAGTACTTC.

CDR3 loop: CASSFGEGGYEQYF. CDR3 nucleotide sequence: TGTGCCAGCAGCTTCGGTGAGGGGGGCTACGAGCAGTACTTC. The gene calls are TRBV5-4 and TRBJ2-7; D possibly matches TRBD1 or TRBD2 (6 bases each). Germline V lookup: CDR1 SGHNT, CDR2 YYREEE (reference sequence). CDR3 length: 14 residues. The V end was cut by 2 bases, the J end by 3 bases, with 12 bases between.

The rearrangement uses TRBV7-8 and TRBJ2-7; 8 nucleotides match TRBD1. V gave up 2 bases and J gave up 2 bases; unmatched junction bases: 2. In germline, CDR1 is SGHVS, CDR2 FQNEAQ. The CDR3 covers 14 residues. The CDR3 loop reads CASSLRDRTYEQYF. The DNA of the CDR3 is TGTGCCAGCAGCTTACGGGACAGGACCTACGAGCAGTACTTC.

This sequence joins TRBV7-9 and TRBJ2-2; D is uncertain. Germline CDR1 is SEHNR and CDR2 is FQNEAQ (reference sequence). The CDR3 runs to 14 residues. The V and J ends lost 2 bases and 5 bases respectively, with 9 bases between them. The CDR3 reads CASSLIVSTGELFF. For the CDR3, the DNA is TGTGCCAGCAGCTTAATAGTTTCGACCGGGGAGCTGTTTTTT.

This clone has a single count. This chain connects TRBV5-4 to TRBJ2-2; no definite D call. This CDR3 comprises 15 residues. The germline V gene has CDR1 SGHNT and CDR2 YYREEE (reference sequence). Deletions cut 1 base from V and 4 bases from J, with 11 bases between. CDR3: CASSLSVIPTGELFF. CDR3 DNA: TGTGCCAGCAGCTTGAGCGTGATCCCCACCGGGGAGCTGTTTTTT.

This clone was seen just once. This chain connects TRBV7-8 to TRBJ2-7, with a possible D match to TRBD2 (7 bases). CDR1 is SGHVS and CDR2 is FQNEAQ in the germline V gene. The V and J ends lost 3 bases and 6 bases respectively, with 15 bases between them. This CDR3 spans 14 amino acids. Here the CDR3 reads CASSFRGGPGEQYF. The CDR3 coding sequence is TGTGCCAGCAGCTTCAGGGGAGGGCCCGGCGAGCAGTACTTC.

The chain's CDR3 is CASSLYGGNTYNEQFF. The DNA for the CDR3 is TGTGCCAGCAGCTTATATGGGGGAAACACCTACAATGAGCAGTTCTTC. This chain uses TRBV7-3 with TRBJ2-1; D is possibly TRBD1 or TRBD2 (5 bases each). Germline V gene data show CDR1 as SGHTA and CDR2 as FQGTGA. The ends were cut back, 2 bases at V and 2 bases at J, with 13 bases in the middle. This CDR3 has 16 amino acids. Combining the CDR3 with reference TRBV7-3 and TRBJ2-1 gives the whole variable domain GAGVSQTPSNKVTEKGKYVELRCDPISGHTALYWYRQSLGQGPEFLIYFQGTGAADDSGLPNDRFFAVRPEGSVSTLKIQRTERGDSAVYLCASSLYGGNTYNEQFFGPGTRLTVL.

The chain has TRBV6-1 and TRBJ2-7; 8 nucleotides align to TRBD2. From germline, CDR1 is MNHNS and CDR2 SASEGT. The CDR3 length is 15 residues. J lost 7 bases, V lost 4 bases, and 12 bases had no gene match. CDR3 sequence reads: CASSVGRAGGGEQYF. CDR3 DNA: TGTGCCAGCAGTGTGGGCCGGGCGGGAGGAGGAGAGCAGTACTTC.

The V and J genes are TRBV7-2 and TRBJ1-1, with no clear D. The CDR3 loop spans 15 amino acids. Germline lookup yields CDR1 SGHTA and CDR2 FQGNSA. Trimming took off 2 bases at V and 1 base at J, with 11 bases between the two ends. CDR3 nucleotide sequence: TGTGCCAGCAGCTTAAGTGAGGTTGGGAACACTGAAGCTTTCTTT. The encoded protein is CASSLSEVGNTEAFF. The variable domain in full, with the rest retrieved from reference TRBV7-2 and TRBJ1-1, is GAGVSQSPSNKVTEKGKDVELRCDPISGHTALYWYRQSLGQGLEFLIYFQGNSAPDKSGLPSDRFSAERTGGSVSTLTIQRTQQEDSAVYLCASSLSEVGNTEAFFGQGTRLTVV.

The chain joins TRBV6-6 to TRBJ2-7; D possibly uses TRBD1 or TRBD2 (5 bases each). Germline values: CDR1 MNHNY, CDR2 SVGAGI (reference sequence). V was trimmed by 7 bases and J by 3 bases, leaving 10 bases between them. This CDR3 is built from 12 residues. As DNA, the CDR3 is TGTGCCAGCATTGGGGACGACTACGAGCAGTACTTC. It translates to CASIGDDYEQYF.

The rearrangement joins TRBV29-1 to TRBJ1-1; TRBD1 matches at 9 bases. The CDR3 totals 14 residues. Trimming at V came to 6 bases and at J to 3 bases, leaving 8 bases not matched to a gene. Germline V gives CDR1 SQVTM, CDR2 ANQGSEA. CDR3 in amino acids: CSVGTGWGDTEAFF. The CDR3 DNA reads TGCAGCGTGGGGACAGGGTGGGGGGACACTGAAGCTTTCTTT.

The chain has TRBV27 and TRBJ2-7; D is unresolved. The CDR3 is made up of 13 amino acids. CDR1 is MNHEY, CDR2 SMNVEV, per germline (reference sequence). V lost 3 bases to trimming and J lost 0 bases, with 6 bases between them. The CDR3 bases are TGTGCCAGCAGTTTCACGGGCTCCTACGAGCAGTACTTC. This gives the protein CASSFTGSYEQYF.

This chain uses TRBV7-8 with TRBJ2-7; D not resolved. Germline V gene lookup returns CDR1 SGHVS and CDR2 FQNEAQ. V was shortened by 3 bases and J by 3 bases, with 9 bases between the two germline ends. This CDR3 region has 13 residues. The CDR3 loop reads CASSFSVFYEQYF. The CDR3 DNA reads as TGTGCCAGCAGCTTCTCGGTTTTCTACGAGCAGTACTTC. The full variable domain, its missing parts supplied by reference TRBV7-8 and TRBJ2-7, is GAGVSQSPRYKVAKRGQDVALRCDPISGHVSLFWYQQALGQGPEFLTYFQNEAQLDKSGLPSDRFFAERPEGSVSTLKIQRTQQEDSAVYLCASSFSVFYEQYFGPGTRLTVT.

This clone was seen once. This chain connects TRBV19 to TRBJ2-5, with TRBD1 matching over 7 bases. Germline CDR1 LNHDA, CDR2 SQIVND (reference sequence). This CDR3 is 15 amino acids long. J gave up 2 bases and V 5 bases, and 8 bases lay outside the gene matches. The CDR3 protein is CASSPLGQSQETQYF. CDR3 sequence (DNA): TGTGCCAGTAGTCCTCTGGGACAGAGTCAAGAGACCCAGTACTTC.

The chain has TRBV6-4 and TRBJ2-2, with D possibly TRBD1 on 6 matching bases. The ends were cut back, 3 bases at V and 4 bases at J, with 12 bases in the middle. The CDR3 sequence is 15 residues long. Germline CDR1 reads MRHNA; CDR2 reads SNTAGT. CDR3 residues: CASSESGDGTGELFF. Here the CDR3 DNA reads TGTGCCAGCAGTGAATCAGGGGACGGCACCGGGGAGCTGTTTTTT.

The CDR3 coding sequence is TGTGCCAGCAGCTTTTTACGGTCAACAGCGAGCGGGAGGGGACAAGAGACCCAGTACTTC. As protein: CASSFLRSTASGRGQETQYF. V and J are TRBV13 and TRBJ2-5, with 10 bases that match TRBD2. Looked up from germline, CDR1 is PRHDT and CDR2 is FYEKMQ (reference sequence). Trimming removed 3 bases from V and 2 bases from J; junction bases left unmatched: 18. The CDR3 has 20 amino acids.

DNA of the CDR3: TGTGCCAGTGAGGGGGAAAAACTGTTTTTT. Amino acid sequence: CASEGEKLFF. The chain carries TRBV19 and TRBJ1-4; possibly TRBD1 for D (5 bases). V lost 8 bases to trimming and J lost 8 bases, with 6 bases between them. The CDR3 loop spans 10 amino acids. Germline V CDR1 and CDR2: LNHDA, SQIVND (reference sequence).

The chain is built from TRBV5-6 and TRBJ2-1, with D perhaps assigned TRBD1 or TRBD2 (6 bases each). There are 15 residues in the CDR3. Germline values: CDR1 SGHDT, CDR2 YYEEEE. With 0 bases removed from V and 4 bases from J, the gap between germline ends came to 11 bases. The CDR3 DNA is TGTGCCAGCAGCTTGGCCCAGGGGAGGTACAATGAGCAGTTCTTC. Protein: CASSLAQGRYNEQFF. The complete variable domain, with remaining parts taken from reference TRBV5-6 and TRBJ2-1, reads DAGVTQSPTHLIKTRGQQVTLRCSPKSGHDTVSWYQQALGQGPQFIFQYYEEEERQRGNFPDRFSGHQFPNYSSELNVNALLLGDSALYLCASSLAQGRYNEQFFGPGTRLTVL.

As regards this clone: The junction does not match germline at one end; this may be a read error. The chain has TRBV5-1 and TRBJ2-1; D is perhaps TRBD2 (5 bases). Germline V gene sequence: CDR1 SGHRS, CDR2 YFSETQ. This CDR3 has 13 residues. The CDR3 loop reads CASSLDYNNEQFF. DNA for the CDR3: TGTGCCAGCAGCCTCGACTACAACAATGAGCAGTTCTTC.

The V call is TRBV6-5, the J call TRBJ1-5, with 7 positions matching TRBD1. J gave up 2 bases and V 5 bases, and 6 bases lay outside the gene matches. The CDR3 is 15 residues long. Germline V gene data show CDR1 as MNHEY and CDR2 as SVGAGI. The CDR3 region has the DNA TGTGCCAGCAGTATGACAGGGTTGGGCAATCAGCCCCAGCATTTT. As protein: CASSMTGLGNQPQHF.

In its sample, this clone was seen a few times. The chain couples TRBV2 to TRBJ2-7; maybe TRBD2 (6 bases). The germline V gene has CDR1 SNHLY and CDR2 FYNNEI. This CDR3 has 13 amino acids. V lost 4 bases, J lost 6 bases, and 13 bases lay in between. CDR3 amino acids: CASSGRRGGEQYF. As DNA, the CDR3 is TGTGCCAGCAGTGGGAGGAGGGGAGGCGAGCAGTACTTC.

V is TRBV7-6 and J is TRBJ2-7, with 7 bases identical to TRBD2. V shed 4 bases and J 7 bases; nucleotides not matched to a gene: 1. Germline CDR1 SGHVS, CDR2 FNYEAQ. The CDR3 extends over 11 amino acids. The CDR3 DNA sequence: TGTGCCAGCAGCTCCGGGGGGGAGCAGTACTTC. This codes for CASSSGGEQYF. Full variable domain (outside the CDR3, taken from reference TRBV7-6 and TRBJ2-7): GAGVSQSPRYKVTKRGQDVALRCDPISGHVSLYWYRQALGQGPEFLTYFNYEAQQDKSGLPNDRFSAERPEGSISTLTIQRTEQRDSAMYRCASSSGGEQYFGPGTRLTVT.

V gene TRBV7-9 combines with J gene TRBJ2-5; a weak D match, TRBD2 (6 bases). CDR3 length: 14 residues. The germline V gene encodes CDR1 SEHNR and CDR2 FQNEAQ (reference sequence). V lost 5 bases, J lost 2 bases, and 12 bases lay in between. The CDR3 spells CASSIRGSQETQYF. The CDR3 DNA follows: TGTGCCAGCAGCATCCGGGGGTCACAAGAGACCCAGTACTTC.